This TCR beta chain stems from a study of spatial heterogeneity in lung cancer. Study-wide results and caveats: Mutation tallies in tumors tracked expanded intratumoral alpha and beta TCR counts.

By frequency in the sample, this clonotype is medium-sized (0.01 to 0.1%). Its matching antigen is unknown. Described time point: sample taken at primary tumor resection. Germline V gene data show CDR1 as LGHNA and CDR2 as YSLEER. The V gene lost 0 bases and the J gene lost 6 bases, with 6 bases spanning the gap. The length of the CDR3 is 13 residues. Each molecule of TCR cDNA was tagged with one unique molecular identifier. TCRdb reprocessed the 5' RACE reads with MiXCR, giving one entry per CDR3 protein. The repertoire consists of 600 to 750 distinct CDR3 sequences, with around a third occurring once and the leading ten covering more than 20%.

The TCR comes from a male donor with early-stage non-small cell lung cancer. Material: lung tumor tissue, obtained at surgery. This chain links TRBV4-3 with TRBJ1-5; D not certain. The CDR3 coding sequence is TGCGCCAGCAGCCAAGATAGGTTTCAGCCCCAGCATTTT. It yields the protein CASSQDRFQPQHF.